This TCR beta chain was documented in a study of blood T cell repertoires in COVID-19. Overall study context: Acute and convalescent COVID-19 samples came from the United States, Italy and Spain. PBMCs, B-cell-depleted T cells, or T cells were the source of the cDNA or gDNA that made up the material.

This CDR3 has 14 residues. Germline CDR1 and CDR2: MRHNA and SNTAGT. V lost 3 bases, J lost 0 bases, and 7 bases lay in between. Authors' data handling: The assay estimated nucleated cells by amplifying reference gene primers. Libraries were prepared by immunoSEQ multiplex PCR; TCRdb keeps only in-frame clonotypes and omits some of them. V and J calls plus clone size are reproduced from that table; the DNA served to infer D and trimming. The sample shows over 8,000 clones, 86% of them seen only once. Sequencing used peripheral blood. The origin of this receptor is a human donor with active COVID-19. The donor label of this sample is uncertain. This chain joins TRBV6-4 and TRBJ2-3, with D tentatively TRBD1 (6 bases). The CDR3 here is CASSEGGSTDTQYF. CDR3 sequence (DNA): TGTGCCAGCAGTGAAGGGGGTAGCACAGATACGCAGTATTTT.